This T cell receptor (beta chain) was recorded in a study of T-cell reconstitution after alpha-beta-depleted transplantation in children. Unique molecular identifiers were used to barcode this TCRbeta library. TCRdb fed the PCR reads into MiXCR, producing one record per CDR3 protein. Counted here are under 300,000 distinct CDR3 sequences, approximately 10% occurring once; the ten biggest clones make up around 20%. Points from the study as a whole: Reportedly, only several hundred clones from non-depleted graft cells drove alpha-beta T-cell counts at about two months. Day-60 TCRbeta diversity that was high in some patients was derived from surviving recipient T cells and thymic progenitors. When one year had passed after transplant, most T-cell counts and diversity came from newly produced T cells.

At least ten counts were recorded for this clonotype. Its antigen remains unidentified. Trimming shortened V by 5 bases and J by 1 base, and 12 bases separated the two germline ends. Germline lookup yields CDR1 SGHRS and CDR2 YFSETQ. The CDR3 loop spans 14 amino acids. The gene calls are TRBV5-1 and TRBJ1-1; a possible D gene is TRBD1 (6 bases). This TCR derives from a male patient between 2 and 10 years old who had a stem cell transplant for chronic granulomatous disease, so the T cells may come from the graft donor. The sample in question was peripheral blood, obtained 180 days after TCRalphabeta/CD19-depleted stem cell transplant. The CDR3 protein is CASRPGQQNTEAFF. The DNA for the CDR3 is TGCGCCAGCAGACCAGGACAGCAGAACACTGAAGCTTTCTTT.